The TCR beta chain described here comes from a study of T cell responses to AZD1222 COVID-19 vaccine. Overall study findings and caveats: Two doses of AZD1222 preceded a rise in Spike-specific TCR breadth and depth. At baseline, just a handful of AZD1222 recipients tested seropositive. Mostly white British, mostly female donors; authors suggested clonal diversity may be underestimated.

Trimming at V came to 4 bases and at J to 5 bases, leaving 8 bases not matched to a gene. Germline V gene data show CDR1 as SGDLS and CDR2 as YYNGEE. The CDR3 is 14 residues long. Assay: immunoSEQ multiplex PCR; the TCRdb copy retains only in-frame clones and omits some. The profile shows roughly 180,000 clones, 92% of them singletons. Investigators merged groups given second doses at roughly 4 or roughly 12 weeks. This clone was seen at least ten times. Antigen: not known. Material: peripheral blood, obtained 28 days after the second AZD1222 dose. This chain links TRBV9 with TRBJ2-7, with 8 nucleotides matching TRBD1. This clonotype originated in an adult who received the AZD1222 COVID-19 vaccine. The chain's CDR3 is CASSLAYRGDEQYF. CDR3 sequence (DNA): TGTGCCAGCAGCCTCGCCTACAGGGGGGACGAGCAGTACTTC.